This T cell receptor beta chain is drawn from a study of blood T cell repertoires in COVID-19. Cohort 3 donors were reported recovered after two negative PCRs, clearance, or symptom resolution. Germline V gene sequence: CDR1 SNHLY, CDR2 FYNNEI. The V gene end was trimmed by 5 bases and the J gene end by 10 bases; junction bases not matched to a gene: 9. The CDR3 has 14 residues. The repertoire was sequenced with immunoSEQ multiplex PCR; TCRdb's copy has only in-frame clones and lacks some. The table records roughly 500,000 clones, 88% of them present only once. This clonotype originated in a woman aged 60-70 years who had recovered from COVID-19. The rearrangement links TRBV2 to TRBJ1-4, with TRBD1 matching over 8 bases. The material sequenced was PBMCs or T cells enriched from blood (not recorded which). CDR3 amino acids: CASSPQGALGKLFF. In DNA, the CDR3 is TGTGCCAGCAGTCCCCAGGGGGCTCTCGGAAAACTGTTTTTT.